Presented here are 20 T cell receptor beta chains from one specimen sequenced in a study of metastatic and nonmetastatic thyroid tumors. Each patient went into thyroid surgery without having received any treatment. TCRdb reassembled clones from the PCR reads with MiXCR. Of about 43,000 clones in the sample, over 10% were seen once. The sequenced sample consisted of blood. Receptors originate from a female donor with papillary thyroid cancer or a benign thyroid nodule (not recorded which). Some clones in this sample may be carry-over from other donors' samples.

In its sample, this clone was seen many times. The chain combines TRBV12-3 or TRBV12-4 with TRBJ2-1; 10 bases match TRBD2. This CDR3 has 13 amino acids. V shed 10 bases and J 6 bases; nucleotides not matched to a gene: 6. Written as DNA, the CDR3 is TGTGCCACCCTAGCGGGAGAAACCAATGAGCAGTTCTTC. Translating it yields CATLAGETNEQFF.

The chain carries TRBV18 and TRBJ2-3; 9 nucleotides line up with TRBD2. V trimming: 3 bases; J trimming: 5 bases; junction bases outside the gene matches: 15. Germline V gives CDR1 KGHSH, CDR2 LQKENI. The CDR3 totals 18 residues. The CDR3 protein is CASSPALITAGGVDTQYF. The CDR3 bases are TGTGCCAGCTCACCGGCTCTTATCACCGCGGGAGGGGTAGATACGCAGTATTTT.

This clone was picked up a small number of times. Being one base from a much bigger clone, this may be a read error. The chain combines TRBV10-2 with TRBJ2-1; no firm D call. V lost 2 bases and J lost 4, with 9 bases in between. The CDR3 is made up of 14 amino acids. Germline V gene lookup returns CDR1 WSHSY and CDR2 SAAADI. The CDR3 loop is CASSEVFFYNEQFF. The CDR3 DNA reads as TGCGCCAGCAGTGAGGTGTTCTTTTACAATGAGCAGTTCTTC.

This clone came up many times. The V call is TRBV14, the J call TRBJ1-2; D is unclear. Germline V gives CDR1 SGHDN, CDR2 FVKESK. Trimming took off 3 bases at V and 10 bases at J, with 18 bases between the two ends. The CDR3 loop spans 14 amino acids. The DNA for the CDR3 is TGTGCCAGCAGCCACGGAGTACTCGGGTCTTTCTACACCTTC. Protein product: CASSHGVLGSFYTF.

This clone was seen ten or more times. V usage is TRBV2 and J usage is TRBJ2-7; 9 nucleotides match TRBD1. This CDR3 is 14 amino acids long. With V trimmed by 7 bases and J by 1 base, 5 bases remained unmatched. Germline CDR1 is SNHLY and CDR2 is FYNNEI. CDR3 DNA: TGTGCCAGCAAACCCGGACAGGGGTCCTACGAGCAGTACTTC. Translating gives CASKPGQGSYEQYF.

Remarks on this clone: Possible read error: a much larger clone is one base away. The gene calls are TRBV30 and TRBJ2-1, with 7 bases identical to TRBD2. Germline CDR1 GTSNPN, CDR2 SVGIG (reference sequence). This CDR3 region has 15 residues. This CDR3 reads CAWSVASGSYNGQFF. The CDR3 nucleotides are TGTGCCTGGAGTGTGGCTAGCGGCTCCTACAATGGGCAGTTCTTC.

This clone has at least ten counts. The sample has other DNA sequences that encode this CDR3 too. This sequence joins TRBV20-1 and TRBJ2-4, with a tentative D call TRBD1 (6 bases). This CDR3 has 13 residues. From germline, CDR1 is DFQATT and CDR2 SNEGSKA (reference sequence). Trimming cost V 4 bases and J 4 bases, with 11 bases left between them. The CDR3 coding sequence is TGCAGTGCTATTTCCAGGGGAAAAAACATTCAGTACTTC. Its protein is CSAISRGKNIQYF.

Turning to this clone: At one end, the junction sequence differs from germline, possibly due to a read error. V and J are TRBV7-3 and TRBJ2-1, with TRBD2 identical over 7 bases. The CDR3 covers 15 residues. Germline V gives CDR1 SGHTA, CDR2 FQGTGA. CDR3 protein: CASSLTEGGSNEQFF. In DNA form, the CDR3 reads TGTGCAAGCAGCTTAACCGAGGGAGGGAGCAATGAGCAGTTCTTC. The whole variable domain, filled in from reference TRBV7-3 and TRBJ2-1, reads GAGVSQTPSNKVTEKGKYVELRCDPISGHTALYWYRQSLGQGPEFLIYFQGTGAADDSGLPNDRFFAVRPEGSVSTLKIQRTERGDSAVYLCASSLTEGGSNEQFFGPGTRLTVL.

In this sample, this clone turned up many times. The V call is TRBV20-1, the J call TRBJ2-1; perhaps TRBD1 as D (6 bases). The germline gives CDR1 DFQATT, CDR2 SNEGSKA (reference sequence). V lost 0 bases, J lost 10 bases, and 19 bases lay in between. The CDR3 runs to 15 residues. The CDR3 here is CSARDLGRGKEEQFF. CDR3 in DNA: TGCAGTGCTAGAGATCTTGGCAGGGGAAAGGAGGAGCAGTTCTTC.

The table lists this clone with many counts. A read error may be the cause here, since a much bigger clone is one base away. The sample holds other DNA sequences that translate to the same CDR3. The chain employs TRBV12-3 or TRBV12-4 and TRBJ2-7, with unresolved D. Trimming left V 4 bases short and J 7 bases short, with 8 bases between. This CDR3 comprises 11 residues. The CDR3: CASSSGREQYF. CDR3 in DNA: TGTGCCAGCAGTTCCGGCCGTGAGCAGTACTTC.

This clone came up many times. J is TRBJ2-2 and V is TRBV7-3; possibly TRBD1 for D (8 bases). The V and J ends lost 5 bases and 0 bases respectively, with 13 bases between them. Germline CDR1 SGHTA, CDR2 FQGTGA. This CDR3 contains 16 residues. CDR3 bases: TGTGCCAGCAGCCCACAGGGGGGGACGAACACCGGGGAGCTGTTTTTT. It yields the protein CASSPQGGTNTGELFF.

The CDR3 DNA reads as TGTGCCAGCATCCTAGGTCCCGACAGGTCGGGGAACACTGAAGCTTTCTTT. This codes for CASILGPDRSGNTEAFF. This chain uses TRBV6-4 with TRBJ1-1; D perhaps matches TRBD1 (6 bases). The CDR3 spans 17 residues. V lost 7 bases to trimming and J lost 1 base, with 22 bases between them. Germline assignment: CDR1 MRHNA and CDR2 SNTAGT.

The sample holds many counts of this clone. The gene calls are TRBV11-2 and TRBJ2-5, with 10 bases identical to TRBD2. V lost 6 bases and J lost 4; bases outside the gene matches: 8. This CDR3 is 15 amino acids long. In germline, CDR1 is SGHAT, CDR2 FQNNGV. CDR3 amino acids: CASRLLAGEVETQYF. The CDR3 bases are TGTGCCAGCAGACTTCTAGCGGGAGAAGTAGAGACCCAGTACTTC.

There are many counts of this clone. The CDR3 DNA is TGTGCCAGCAGCTTAGCTTTAAACAATGAGCAGTTCTTC. Translation: CASSLALNNEQFF. The chain carries TRBV7-9 and TRBJ2-1; no firm D call. Between the trimmed V and J ends, which lost 0 bases and 5 bases, there was a span of 5 bases. Germline V gene data show CDR1 as SEHNR and CDR2 as FQNEAQ (reference sequence). The CDR3 totals 13 residues.

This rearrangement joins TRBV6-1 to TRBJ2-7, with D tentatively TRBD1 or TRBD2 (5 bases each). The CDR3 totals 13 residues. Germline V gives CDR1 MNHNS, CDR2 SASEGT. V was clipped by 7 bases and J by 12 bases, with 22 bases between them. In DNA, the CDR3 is TGTGCCAGCATCCCTCAGGGAGTAATAGAGTTGTACTTC. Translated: CASIPQGVIELYF.

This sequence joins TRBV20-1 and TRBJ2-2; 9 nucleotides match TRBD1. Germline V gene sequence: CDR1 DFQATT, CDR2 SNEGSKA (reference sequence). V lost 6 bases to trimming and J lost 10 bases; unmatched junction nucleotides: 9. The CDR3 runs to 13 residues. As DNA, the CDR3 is TGCAGTGCCCGGGACAGGGTATCTGTGGAGCTGTTTTTT. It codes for CSARDRVSVELFF.

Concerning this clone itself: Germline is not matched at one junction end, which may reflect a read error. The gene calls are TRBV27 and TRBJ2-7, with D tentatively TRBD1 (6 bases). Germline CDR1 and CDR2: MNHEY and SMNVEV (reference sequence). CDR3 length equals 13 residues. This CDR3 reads CASSSRGPHDQYF. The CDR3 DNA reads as TGTGCCAGCAGTTCCAGGGGACCCCACGATCAGTACTTC.

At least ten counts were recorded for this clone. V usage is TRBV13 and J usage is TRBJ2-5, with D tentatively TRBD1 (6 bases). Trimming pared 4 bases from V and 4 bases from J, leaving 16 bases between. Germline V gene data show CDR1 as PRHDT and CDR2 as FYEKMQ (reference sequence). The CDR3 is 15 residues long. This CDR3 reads CASSSEQGFRETQYF. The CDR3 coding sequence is TGTGCCAGCAGCTCTGAACAGGGTTTTCGAGAGACCCAGTACTTC.

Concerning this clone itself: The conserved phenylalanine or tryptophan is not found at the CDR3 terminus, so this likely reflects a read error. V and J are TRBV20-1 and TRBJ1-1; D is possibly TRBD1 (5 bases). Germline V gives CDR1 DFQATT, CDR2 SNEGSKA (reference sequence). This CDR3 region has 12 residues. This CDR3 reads CNALQGTYEAFS. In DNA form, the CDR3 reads TGCAATGCCCTCCAGGGAACATATGAAGCTTTCTCT.

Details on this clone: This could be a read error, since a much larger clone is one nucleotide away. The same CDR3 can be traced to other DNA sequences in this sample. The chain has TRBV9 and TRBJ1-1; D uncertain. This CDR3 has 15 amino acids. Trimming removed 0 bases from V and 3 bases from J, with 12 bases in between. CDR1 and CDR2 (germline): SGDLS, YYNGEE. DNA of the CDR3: TGTGCCAGCAGCGTAGGATCCCGCGGGGACACTGAAGCTTTCTTT. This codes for CASSVGSRGDTEAFF.